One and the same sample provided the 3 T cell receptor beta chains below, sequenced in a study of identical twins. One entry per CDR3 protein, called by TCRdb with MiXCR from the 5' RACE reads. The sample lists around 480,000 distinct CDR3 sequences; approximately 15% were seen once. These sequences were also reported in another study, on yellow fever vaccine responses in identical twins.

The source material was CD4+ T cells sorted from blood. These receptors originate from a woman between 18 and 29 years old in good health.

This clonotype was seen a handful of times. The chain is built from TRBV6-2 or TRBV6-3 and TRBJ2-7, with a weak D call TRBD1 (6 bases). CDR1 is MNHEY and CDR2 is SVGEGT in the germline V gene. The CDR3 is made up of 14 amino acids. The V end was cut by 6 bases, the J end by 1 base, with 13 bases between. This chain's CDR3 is CASRYPGQSYEQYF. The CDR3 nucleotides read TGTGCCAGCAGATACCCGGGACAATCCTACGAGCAGTACTTC.

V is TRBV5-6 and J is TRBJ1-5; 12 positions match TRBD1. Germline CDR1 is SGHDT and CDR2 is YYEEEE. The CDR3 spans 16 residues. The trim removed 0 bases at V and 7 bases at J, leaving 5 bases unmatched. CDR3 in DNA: TGTGCCAGCAGCTTGGCGGGACAGGGGGCTCGGCAGCCCCAGCATTTT. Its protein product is CASSLAGQGARQPQHF.

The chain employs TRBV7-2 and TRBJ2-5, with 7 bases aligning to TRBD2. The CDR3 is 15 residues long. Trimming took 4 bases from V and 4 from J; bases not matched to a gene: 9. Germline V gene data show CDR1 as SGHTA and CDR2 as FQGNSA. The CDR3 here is CASSSGGRYLETQYF. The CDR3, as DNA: TGTGCCAGCAGCTCGGGGGGTCGCTACTTAGAGACCCAGTACTTC.